The subject of this entry is one T cell receptor (beta chain). Each donor had at least one pre-ART and at least two post-ART PBMC samples. Treatment for all HIV-infected participants took place in the United States. The libraries were made with immunoSEQ v3.0 at survey level. TCRdb's copy holds only in-frame clones and misses some; the assay was immunoSEQ multiplex PCR. The sample comprises some 16,000 clones, approximately 87% of which are singletons, and around 12% rests with the top ten. This sample was included in a study of long-term antiretroviral therapy in people with HIV. The CDR3 consists of 16 residues. Trimming took 7 bases from V and 5 from J, leaving 22 bases between them. CDR1 and CDR2 (germline): MNHEY, SMNVEV (reference sequence).

The chain combines TRBV27 with TRBJ2-3, with a possible D match to TRBD1 (5 bases). This clonotype was obtained from a man aged 45-65 years with HIV. Sequencing was performed on unsorted PBMCs, taken 0.7 years before starting antiretroviral therapy. Written as DNA, the CDR3 is TGTGCCAGCATGCTTTTTCAGGGCCTAACTCGAGATACGCAGTATTTT. Protein sequence: CASMLFQGLTRDTQYF.